There are many counts of the clone carrying this T cell receptor beta chain. What it binds is unknown. Amplified TCR beta CDR3 regions derived from RNA transcripts. Initially, a first-round RT-PCR of the TCR CDR3 employed the HTBI primer set. One entry per CDR3 protein results from TCRdb running MiXCR on the multiplex PCR reads. The sample shows 300,000 or so distinct CDR3 sequences, 16% of them seen only once. This sample was taken from a study of T cells in Graves' hyperthyroidism and ophthalmopathy. Study-level results: Most thyroid clonotypes expanded above 0.001 were also detected in blood. Ophthalmopathy stood apart from stable hyperthyroidism in a 13 V-J model.

Trimming cost V 2 bases and J 0 bases, with 19 bases left between them. CDR1 and CDR2 from the germline V gene are MNHNS and SASEGT. The CDR3 is 18 residues long. Stability of Graves' hyperthyroidism was defined as absent ophthalmopathy progression within 18 months. The hyperthyroidism was newly diagnosed and had lasted under 2 months; the patients were aged 18 to 65. V usage is TRBV6-1 and J usage is TRBJ2-5; the D is unclear. Specimen: blood. This TCR was sampled from a man aged 30 to 39 with Graves' hyperthyroidism. In DNA form, the CDR3 reads TGTGCCAGCAGTGAATTAGTTCCCCAAACGGTCGACCAAGAGACCCAGTACTTC. This sequence encodes CASSELVPQTVDQETQYF.